A single count supports the clone carrying this T cell receptor (beta chain). This sample stems from a study of blood T cell repertoires in COVID-19. The germline V and J ends were trimmed by 9 bases and 6 bases, with 11 bases remaining between them. Germline V gives CDR1 LNHDA, CDR2 SQIVND (reference sequence). The CDR3 runs 12 residues. The study drew participants aged roughly 18 to 95 years from approximately 23 US areas. Cohorts were determined from participant-reported clinical history. In Cohort 3, a recovered donor had either two negative PCRs, clearance, or symptom resolution. In the original processing: From reference gene primer amplification, estimates of nucleated cell counts were derived. The method was immunoSEQ multiplex PCR; TCRdb's version includes in-frame clones alone and lacks a portion of them. V, J and clone size were drawn from that table, and D and trimming were deduced from the DNA. The table includes hundreds of thousands of clones, around 85% detected once.

The sample consisted of PBMCs or T cells enriched from blood (not recorded which). The receptor comes from a woman aged 40-49 years who had recovered from COVID-19. The V and J genes are TRBV19 and TRBJ2-2, with D tentatively TRBD2 (5 bases). CDR3 DNA: TGTGCCAGCAGATCGGGGTCCGGGGAGCTGTTTTTT. Amino acids: CASRSGSGELFF.